The 12 T cell receptor beta chains below come from one sample, sequenced in a study of OX40 agonist ivuxolimab in advanced cancers. Assay used: immunoSEQ multiplex PCR; TCRdb lists only in-frame clones, some missing. Seen here are around 58,000 clones, 90% to 95% observed once, and the top ten hold roughly 19%. The sample here was CD4+ or CD8+ T cells sorted from blood, taken in a trial of the OX40 agonist ivuxolimab. The receptors were gathered from an adult with an advanced solid tumor such as melanoma, head and neck, liver or kidney cancer.

The gene calls are TRBV7-6 and TRBJ2-7; no reliable D call. CDR1 SGHVS and CDR2 FNYEAQ come from the germline V gene. Trimming took 2 bases from V and 1 from J, leaving 12 bases between them. The CDR3 has 15 residues. The CDR3 sequence is CASSLMNGESYEQYF. CDR3 in DNA: TGTGCCAGCAGCTTAATGAACGGTGAATCCTACGAGCAGTACTTC.

The CDR3 DNA reads as TGTGCCAGCAGACGGTCGGACGCAACTAATGAAAAACTGTTTTTT. Translated: CASRRSDATNEKLFF. The chain uses TRBV28 and TRBJ1-4, with D uncertain. CDR1 and CDR2 (germline): MDHEN, SYDVKM. V was shortened by 6 bases and J by 0 bases, with 11 bases between the two germline ends. The CDR3 covers 15 residues.

This clone was found once. The chain carries TRBV7-2 and TRBJ1-3; D is uncertain. This CDR3 has 13 residues. The germline V gene has CDR1 SGHTA and CDR2 FQGNSA. V was clipped by 6 bases and J by 4 bases, with 10 bases between them. This chain's CDR3 is CASSPNMGNTIYF. The CDR3 DNA reads TGTGCCAGCAGTCCTAACATGGGAAACACCATATATTTT.

V is TRBV5-6 and J is TRBJ2-1; TRBD2 aligns across 9 bases. Germline values: CDR1 SGHDT, CDR2 YYEEEE. The length of the CDR3 is 17 residues. Losses at the gene ends were 3 bases for V and 0 bases for J; bases not matched to a gene: 7. The CDR3 region is CASSSPTSGDSYNEQFF. As DNA, the CDR3 is TGTGCCAGCAGCTCACCGACTAGCGGAGACTCCTACAATGAGCAGTTCTTC. The full variable domain, with the rest looked up from reference TRBV5-6 and TRBJ2-1, is DAGVTQSPTHLIKTRGQQVTLRCSPKSGHDTVSWYQQALGQGPQFIFQYYEEEERQRGNFPDRFSGHQFPNYSSELNVNALLLGDSALYLCASSSPTSGDSYNEQFFGPGTRLTVL.

The chain joins TRBV6-1 to TRBJ2-1, with D hard to call. The V end lost 4 bases, the J end lost 4 bases, and 5 bases lay between the germline ends. Germline V lookup: CDR1 MNHNS, CDR2 SASEGT. This CDR3 contains 12 residues. The CDR3 DNA follows: TGTGCCAGCAGTGGTTATTACAATGAGCAGTTCTTC. Protein sequence: CASSGYYNEQFF.

This chain connects TRBV14 to TRBJ2-1; either TRBD1 or TRBD2 may supply D (6 bases each). The CDR3 is 17 amino acids. The ends were cut back, 1 base at V and 2 bases at J, with 15 bases in the middle. Germline CDR1 SGHDN, CDR2 FVKESK. CDR3 loop: CASSQAGGGDPYNEQFF. The CDR3 DNA follows: TGTGCCAGCAGCCAAGCCGGGGGCGGGGACCCCTACAATGAGCAGTTCTTC.

The count of this clone is one. The CDR3 region has the DNA TGTGCCAGCAGTGAAGGGACAGCTTACAATCAGCCCCAGCATTTT. Protein: CASSEGTAYNQPQHF. The V and J genes are TRBV2 and TRBJ1-5, with D tentatively TRBD1 (6 bases). Trimming pared 1 base from V and 3 bases from J, leaving 10 bases between. CDR1 and CDR2 (germline): SNHLY, FYNNEI. The CDR3 sequence is 15 residues long.

The CDR3 is CASSGAGSSYNEQFF. The DNA of the CDR3 is TGTGCCAGCTCAGGGGCCGGGAGCTCCTACAATGAGCAGTTCTTC. J is TRBJ2-1 and V is TRBV25-1; D is perhaps TRBD1 or TRBD2 (6 bases each). This CDR3 has 15 amino acids. Looked up from germline, CDR1 is MGHDK and CDR2 is SYGVNS. Between the trimmed V and J ends, which lost 8 bases and 0 bases, there was a span of 14 bases.

V and J are TRBV15 and TRBJ2-7; 8 bases agree with TRBD1. J was trimmed by 3 bases and V by 1 base; bases with no gene match: 8. The CDR3 has 16 residues. CDR1 and CDR2 (germline): LNHNV, YYDKDF (reference sequence). As DNA, the CDR3 is TGTGCCACCAGCAGAGTTCCGGGCAGGGGGCTCTACGAGCAGTACTTC. Translating it yields CATSRVPGRGLYEQYF.

The rearrangement links TRBV5-6 to TRBJ2-2; 9 bases match TRBD1. Per germline, CDR1 SGHDT and CDR2 YYEEEE. This CDR3 spans 16 amino acids. The trim removed 0 bases at V and 1 base at J, leaving 1 base unmatched. The CDR3 spells CASSLAGQGNTGELFF. DNA for the CDR3: TGTGCCAGCAGCTTGGCGGGACAGGGGAACACCGGGGAGCTGTTTTTT.

The sample holds one count of this clone. This chain connects TRBV4-3 to TRBJ1-2; D ambiguous. Germline V gene lookup returns CDR1 LGHNA and CDR2 YSLEER. The CDR3 covers 15 residues. The V end was cut by 0 bases, the J end by 4 bases, with 12 bases between. CDR3 region: CASSQDPQPVYGYTF. CDR3 DNA: TGCGCCAGCAGCCAAGATCCCCAACCCGTCTATGGCTACACCTTC.

The V call is TRBV7-9, the J call TRBJ1-4, with a tentative D call TRBD1 (6 bases). CDR1 and CDR2 from the germline V gene are SEHNR and FQNEAQ (reference sequence). V was clipped by 3 bases and J by 8 bases, with 19 bases between them. The CDR3 has 16 amino acids. In DNA form, the CDR3 reads TGTGCCAGCAGCTTCCCCTGGGGGGGGGCCCAGGAAAAACTGTTTTTT. Residues: CASSFPWGGAQEKLFF.